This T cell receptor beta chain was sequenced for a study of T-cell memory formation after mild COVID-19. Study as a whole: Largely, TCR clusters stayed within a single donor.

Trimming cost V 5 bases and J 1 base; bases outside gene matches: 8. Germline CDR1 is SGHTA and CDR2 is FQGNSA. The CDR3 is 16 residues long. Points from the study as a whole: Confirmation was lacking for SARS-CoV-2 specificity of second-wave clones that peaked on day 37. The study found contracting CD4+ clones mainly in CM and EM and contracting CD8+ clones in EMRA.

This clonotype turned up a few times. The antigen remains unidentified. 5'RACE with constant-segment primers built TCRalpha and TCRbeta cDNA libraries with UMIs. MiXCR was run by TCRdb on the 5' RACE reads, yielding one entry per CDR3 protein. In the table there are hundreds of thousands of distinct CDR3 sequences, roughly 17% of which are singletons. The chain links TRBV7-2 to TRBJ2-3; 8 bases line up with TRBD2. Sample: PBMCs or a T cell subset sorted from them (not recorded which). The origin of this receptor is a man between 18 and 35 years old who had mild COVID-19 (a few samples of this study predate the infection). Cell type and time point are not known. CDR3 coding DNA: TGTGCCAGCAGCCCCTCCCAAGCGGGGGGCACAGATACGCAGTATTTT. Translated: CASSPSQAGGTDTQYF.